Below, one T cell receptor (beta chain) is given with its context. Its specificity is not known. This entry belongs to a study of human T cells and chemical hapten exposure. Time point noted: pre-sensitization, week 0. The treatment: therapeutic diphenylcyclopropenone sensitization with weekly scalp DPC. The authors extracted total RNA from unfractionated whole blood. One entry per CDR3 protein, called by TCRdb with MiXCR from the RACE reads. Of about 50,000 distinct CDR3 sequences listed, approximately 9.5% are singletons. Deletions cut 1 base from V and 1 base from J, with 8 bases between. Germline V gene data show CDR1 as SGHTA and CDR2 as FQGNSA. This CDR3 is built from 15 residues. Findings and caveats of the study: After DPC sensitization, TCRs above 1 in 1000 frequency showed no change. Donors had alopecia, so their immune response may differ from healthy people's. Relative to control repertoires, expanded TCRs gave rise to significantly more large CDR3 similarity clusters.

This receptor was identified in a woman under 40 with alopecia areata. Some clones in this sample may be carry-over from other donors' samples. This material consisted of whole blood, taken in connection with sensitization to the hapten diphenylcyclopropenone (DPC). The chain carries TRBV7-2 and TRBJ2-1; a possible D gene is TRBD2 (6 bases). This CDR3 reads CASSLEGTSYNEQFF. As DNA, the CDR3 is TGTGCCAGCAGCTTAGAAGGGACTTCCTACAATGAGCAGTTCTTC.